This record concerns one T cell receptor beta chain sequence. Six replicates per PBMC sample, mostly from roughly 0.45 ug of genomic DNA. The protocol was immunoSEQ multiplex PCR, while the TCRdb copy is restricted to in-frame clones and leaves out a portion. This table holds around 60,000 clones, approximately 79% found once. The data stem from a study of neoadjuvant anti-PD-1 for oral cavity cancer. This CDR3 spans 14 amino acids. V lost 8 bases to trimming and J lost 6 bases; unmatched junction nucleotides: 9. The germline V gene encodes CDR1 KGHSH and CDR2 LQKENI. V usage is TRBV18 and J usage is TRBJ2-7, with 11 bases identical to TRBD1. Sample: PBMCs, taken before nivolumab (anti-PD-1) treatment. This clonotype was obtained from a person aged 40 to 85 with oral cavity squamous cell carcinoma. In DNA form, the CDR3 reads TGTGCCAGCGGGCAGGACAGGGGGCTTGGCGAGCAGTACTTC. It is translated as CASGQDRGLGEQYF.